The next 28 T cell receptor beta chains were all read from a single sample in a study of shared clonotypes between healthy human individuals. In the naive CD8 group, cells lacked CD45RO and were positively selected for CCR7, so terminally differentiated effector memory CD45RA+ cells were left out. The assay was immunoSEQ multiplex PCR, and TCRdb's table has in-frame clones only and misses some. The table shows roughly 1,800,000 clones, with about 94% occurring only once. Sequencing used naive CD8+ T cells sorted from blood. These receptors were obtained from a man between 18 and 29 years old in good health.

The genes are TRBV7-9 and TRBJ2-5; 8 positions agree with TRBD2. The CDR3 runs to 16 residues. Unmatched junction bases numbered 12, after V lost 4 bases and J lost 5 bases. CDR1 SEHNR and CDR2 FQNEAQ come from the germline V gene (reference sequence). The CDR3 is CASSWMGAGGRETQYF. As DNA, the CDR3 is TGTGCCAGCAGCTGGATGGGGGCGGGAGGTCGCGAGACCCAGTACTTC.

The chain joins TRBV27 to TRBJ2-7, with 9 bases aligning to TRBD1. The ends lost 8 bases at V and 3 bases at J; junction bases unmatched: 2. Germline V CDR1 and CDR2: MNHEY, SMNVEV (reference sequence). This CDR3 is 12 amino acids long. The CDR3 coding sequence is TGTGCCAGCGAGGGACAGGGCTACGAGCAGTACTTC. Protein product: CASEGQGYEQYF.

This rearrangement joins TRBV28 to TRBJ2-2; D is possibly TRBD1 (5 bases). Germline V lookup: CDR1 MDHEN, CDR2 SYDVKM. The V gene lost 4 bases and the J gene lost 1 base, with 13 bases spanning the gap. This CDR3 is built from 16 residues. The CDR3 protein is CASSYPGFGNTGELFF. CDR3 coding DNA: TGTGCCAGCAGTTACCCAGGGTTCGGGAACACCGGGGAGCTGTTTTTT.

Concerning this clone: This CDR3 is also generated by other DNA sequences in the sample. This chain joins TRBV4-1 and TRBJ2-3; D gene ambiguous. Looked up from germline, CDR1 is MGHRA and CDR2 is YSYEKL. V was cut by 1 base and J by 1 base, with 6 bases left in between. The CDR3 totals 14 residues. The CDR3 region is CASSQGPGTDTQYF. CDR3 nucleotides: TGCGCCAGCAGCCAAGGCCCCGGCACAGATACGCAGTATTTT.

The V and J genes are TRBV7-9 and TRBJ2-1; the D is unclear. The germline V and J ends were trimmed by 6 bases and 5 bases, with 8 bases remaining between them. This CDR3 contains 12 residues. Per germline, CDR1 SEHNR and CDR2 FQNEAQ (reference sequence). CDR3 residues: CASSGVDNEQFF. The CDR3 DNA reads TGTGCCAGCAGTGGTGTCGACAATGAGCAGTTCTTC.

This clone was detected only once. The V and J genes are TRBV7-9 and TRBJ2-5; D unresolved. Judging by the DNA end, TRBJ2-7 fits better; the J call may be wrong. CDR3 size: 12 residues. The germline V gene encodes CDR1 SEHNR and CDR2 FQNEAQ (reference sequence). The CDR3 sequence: CASSFADYEQYF. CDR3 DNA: TGTGCCAGCAGCTTCGCCGACTACGAGCAGTACTTC.

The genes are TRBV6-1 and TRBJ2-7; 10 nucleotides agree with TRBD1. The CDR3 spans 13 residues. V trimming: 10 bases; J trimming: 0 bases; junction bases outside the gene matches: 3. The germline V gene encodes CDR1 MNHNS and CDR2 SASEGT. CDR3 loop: CAIRQGASYEQYF. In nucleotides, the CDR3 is TGTGCCATTAGACAGGGGGCCTCCTACGAGCAGTACTTC.

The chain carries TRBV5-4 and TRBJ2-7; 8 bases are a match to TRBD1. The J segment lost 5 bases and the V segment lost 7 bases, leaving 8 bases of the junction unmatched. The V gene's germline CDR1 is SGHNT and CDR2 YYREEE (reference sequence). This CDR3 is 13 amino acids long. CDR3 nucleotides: TGTGCCAGCGGCAGGACAGGGTTAGACGAGCAGTACTTC. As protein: CASGRTGLDEQYF.

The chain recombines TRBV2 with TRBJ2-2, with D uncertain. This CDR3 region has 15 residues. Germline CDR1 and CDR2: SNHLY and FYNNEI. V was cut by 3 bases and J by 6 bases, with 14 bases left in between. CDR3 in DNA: TGTGCCAGCAGTGAGCTAGGGAATACCGCCGGGGAGCTGTTTTTT. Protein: CASSELGNTAGELFF.

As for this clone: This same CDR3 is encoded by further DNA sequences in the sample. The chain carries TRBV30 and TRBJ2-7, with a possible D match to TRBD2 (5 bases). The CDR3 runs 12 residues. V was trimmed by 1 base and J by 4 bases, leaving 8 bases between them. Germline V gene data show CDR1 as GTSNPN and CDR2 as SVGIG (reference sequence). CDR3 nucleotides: TGTGCCTGGAGTGCGGGGTCTTACGAGCAGTACTTC. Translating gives CAWSAGSYEQYF.

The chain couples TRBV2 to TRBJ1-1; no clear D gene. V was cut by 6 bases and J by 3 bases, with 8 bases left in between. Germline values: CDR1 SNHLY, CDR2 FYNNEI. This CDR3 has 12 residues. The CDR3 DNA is TGTGCCAGCAGACCCGTCTACACTGAAGCTTTCTTT. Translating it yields CASRPVYTEAFF.

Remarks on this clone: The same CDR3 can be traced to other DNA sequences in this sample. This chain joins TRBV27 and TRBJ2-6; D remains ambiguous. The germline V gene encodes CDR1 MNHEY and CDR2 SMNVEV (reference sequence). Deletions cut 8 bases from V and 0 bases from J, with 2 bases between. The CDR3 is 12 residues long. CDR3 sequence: CASSSGANVLTF. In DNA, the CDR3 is TGTGCCAGCTCCTCTGGGGCCAACGTCCTGACTTTC.

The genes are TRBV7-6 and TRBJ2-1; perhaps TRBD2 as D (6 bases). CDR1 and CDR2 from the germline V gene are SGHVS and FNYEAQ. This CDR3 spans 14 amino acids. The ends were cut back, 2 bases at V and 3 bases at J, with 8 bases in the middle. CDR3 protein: CASSLMGGYNEQFF. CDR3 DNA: TGTGCCAGCAGCTTAATGGGGGGCTACAATGAGCAGTTCTTC.

For the CDR3, the DNA is TGCAGCGTTGCGGTAGGGATGAACACTGAAGCTTTCTTT. Protein sequence: CSVAVGMNTEAFF. The V and J genes are TRBV29-1 and TRBJ1-1; D gene ambiguous. This CDR3 region has 13 residues. Germline-derived CDR1 and CDR2 are SQVTM and ANQGSEA. With 4 bases removed from V and 0 bases from J, the gap between germline ends came to 9 bases. Variable domain in full (rest from reference TRBV29-1 and TRBJ1-1): SAVISQKPSRDICQRGTSLTIQCQVDSQVTMMFWYRQQPGQSLTLIATANQGSEATYESGFVIDKFPISRPNLTFSTLTVSNMSPEDSSIYLCSVAVGMNTEAFFGQGTRLTVV.

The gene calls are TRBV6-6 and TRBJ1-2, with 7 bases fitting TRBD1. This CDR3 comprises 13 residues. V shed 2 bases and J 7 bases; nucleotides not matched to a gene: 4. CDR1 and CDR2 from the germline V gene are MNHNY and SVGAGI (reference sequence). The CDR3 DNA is TGTGCCAGCAGTTACGACAGGGCGTTTGGCTACACCTTC. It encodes CASSYDRAFGYTF.

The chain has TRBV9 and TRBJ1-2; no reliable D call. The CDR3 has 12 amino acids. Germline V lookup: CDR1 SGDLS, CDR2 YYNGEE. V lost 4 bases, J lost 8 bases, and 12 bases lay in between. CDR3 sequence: CASSPDGQGYTF. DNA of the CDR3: TGTGCCAGCAGCCCGGACGGCCAAGGCTACACCTTC.

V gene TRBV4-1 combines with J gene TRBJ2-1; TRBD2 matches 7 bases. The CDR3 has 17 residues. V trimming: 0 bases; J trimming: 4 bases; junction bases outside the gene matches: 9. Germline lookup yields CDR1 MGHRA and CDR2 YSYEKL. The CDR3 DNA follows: TGCGCCAGCAGCCAAGATTTTCGTAGCGGGCTTTACAATGAGCAGTTCTTC. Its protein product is CASSQDFRSGLYNEQFF.

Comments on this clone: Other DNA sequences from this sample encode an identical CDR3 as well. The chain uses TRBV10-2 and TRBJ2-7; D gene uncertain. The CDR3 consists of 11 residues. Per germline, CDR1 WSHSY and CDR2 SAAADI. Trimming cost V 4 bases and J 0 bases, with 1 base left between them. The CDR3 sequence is CASSASYEQYF. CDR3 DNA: TGCGCCAGCAGTGCCTCCTACGAGCAGTACTTC.

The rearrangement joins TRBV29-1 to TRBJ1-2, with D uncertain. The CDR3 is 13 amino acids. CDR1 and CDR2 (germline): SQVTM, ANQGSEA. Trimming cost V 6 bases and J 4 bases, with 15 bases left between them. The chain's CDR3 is CSVEPDTSYGYTF. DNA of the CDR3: TGCAGCGTCGAACCCGACACCTCCTATGGCTACACCTTC.

In nucleotides, the CDR3 is TGTGCCAGCAGCGCCGGGACTAGCGGGTACAATGAGCAGTTCTTC. This gives the protein CASSAGTSGYNEQFF. The chain carries TRBV6-5 and TRBJ2-1; 12 nucleotides line up with TRBD2. The CDR3 loop spans 15 amino acids. J lost 4 bases, V lost 6 bases, and 4 bases had no gene match. Germline CDR1 reads MNHEY; CDR2 reads SVGAGI.

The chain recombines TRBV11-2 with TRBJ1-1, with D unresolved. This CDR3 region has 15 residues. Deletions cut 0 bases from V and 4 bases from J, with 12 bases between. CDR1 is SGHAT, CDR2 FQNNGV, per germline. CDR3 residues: CASSLEELGGTEAFF. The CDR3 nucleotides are TGTGCCAGCAGCTTAGAGGAGCTTGGTGGCACTGAAGCTTTCTTT.

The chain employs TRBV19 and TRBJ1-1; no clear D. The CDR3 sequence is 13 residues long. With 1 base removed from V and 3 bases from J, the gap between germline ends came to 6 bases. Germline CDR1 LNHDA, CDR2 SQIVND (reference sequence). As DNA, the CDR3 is TGTGCCAGTAGTATAGTGGGTCACACTGAAGCTTTCTTT. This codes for CASSIVGHTEAFF.

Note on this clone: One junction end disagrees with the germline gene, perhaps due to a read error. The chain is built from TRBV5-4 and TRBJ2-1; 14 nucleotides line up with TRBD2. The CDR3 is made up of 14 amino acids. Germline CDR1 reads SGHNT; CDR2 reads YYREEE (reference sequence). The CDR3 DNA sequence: TGTGCCAGCAGCTCGACTAGCGGGGGGGATGAACAGTTCTTC. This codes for CASSSTSGGDEQFF.

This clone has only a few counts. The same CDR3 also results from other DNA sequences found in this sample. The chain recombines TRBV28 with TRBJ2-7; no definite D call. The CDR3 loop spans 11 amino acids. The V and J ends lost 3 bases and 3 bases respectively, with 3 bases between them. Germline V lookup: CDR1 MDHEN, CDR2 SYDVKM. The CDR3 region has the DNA TGTGCCAGCAGTTTTAGCTACGAGCAGTACTTC. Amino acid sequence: CASSFSYEQYF.

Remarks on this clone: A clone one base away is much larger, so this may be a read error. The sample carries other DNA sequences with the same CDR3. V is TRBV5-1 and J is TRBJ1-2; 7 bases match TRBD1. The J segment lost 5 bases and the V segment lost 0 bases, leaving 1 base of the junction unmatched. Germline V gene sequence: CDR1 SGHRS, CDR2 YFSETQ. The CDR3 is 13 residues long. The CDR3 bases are TGCGCCAGCAGCTTGGAGACAGGGTATGGCTACACCTTC. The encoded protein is CASSLETGYGYTF.

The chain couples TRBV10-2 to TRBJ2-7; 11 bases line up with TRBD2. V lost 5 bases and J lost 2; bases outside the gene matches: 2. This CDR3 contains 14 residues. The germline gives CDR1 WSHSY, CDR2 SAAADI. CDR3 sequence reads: CASSPGLAAYEQYF. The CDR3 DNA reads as TGCGCCAGCAGTCCGGGACTAGCGGCCTACGAGCAGTACTTC.

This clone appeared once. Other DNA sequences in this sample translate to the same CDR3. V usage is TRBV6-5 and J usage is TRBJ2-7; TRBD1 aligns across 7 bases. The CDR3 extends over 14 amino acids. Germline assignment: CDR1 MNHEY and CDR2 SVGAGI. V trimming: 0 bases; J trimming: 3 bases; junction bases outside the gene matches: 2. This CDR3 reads CASSYSRDSYEQYF. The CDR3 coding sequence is TGTGCCAGCAGTTACTCCCGGGACAGCTACGAGCAGTACTTC.

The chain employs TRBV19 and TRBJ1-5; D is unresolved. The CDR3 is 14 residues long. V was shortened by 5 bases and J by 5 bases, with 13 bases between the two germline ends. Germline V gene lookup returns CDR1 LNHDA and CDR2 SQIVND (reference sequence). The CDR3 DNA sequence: TGTGCCAGTAGTCTTATTTTCGGGTATCAGCCCCAGCATTTT. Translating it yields CASSLIFGYQPQHF.